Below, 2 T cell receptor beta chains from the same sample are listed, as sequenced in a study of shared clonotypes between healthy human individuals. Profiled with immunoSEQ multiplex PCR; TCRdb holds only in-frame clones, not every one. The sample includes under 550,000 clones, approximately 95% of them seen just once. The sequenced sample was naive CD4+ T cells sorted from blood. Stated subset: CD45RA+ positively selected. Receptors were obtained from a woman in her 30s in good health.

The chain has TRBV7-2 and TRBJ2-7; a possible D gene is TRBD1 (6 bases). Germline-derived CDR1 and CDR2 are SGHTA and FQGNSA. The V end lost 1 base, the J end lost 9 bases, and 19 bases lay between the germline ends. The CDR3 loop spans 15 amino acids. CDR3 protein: CASSLGGMGARVQYF. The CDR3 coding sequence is TGTGCCAGCAGCTTAGGAGGGATGGGGGCTCGAGTGCAGTACTTC.

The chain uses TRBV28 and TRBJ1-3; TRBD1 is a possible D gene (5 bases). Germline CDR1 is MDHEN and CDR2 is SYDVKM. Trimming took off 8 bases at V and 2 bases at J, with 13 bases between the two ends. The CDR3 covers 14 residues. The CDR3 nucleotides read TGTGCCAGCCTCACGCCAGGGACTGGAAACACCATATATTTT. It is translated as CASLTPGTGNTIYF.